The next 10 T cell receptor beta chains were all read from a single sample in a study of early T cells in non-severe SARS-CoV-2 infection. TCRdb redid the calling of the 5' RACE reads with MiXCR, one entry per CDR3 protein. Among approximately 77,000 distinct CDR3 sequences listed, less than 20% were seen once. Specimen: whole blood. The receptors here all came from an adult who was a healthcare worker with PCR-confirmed SARS-CoV-2 infection or an uninfected control (not recorded which).

This clonotype showed up many times. CDR3 protein: CASSKLTGLGTEAFF. In nucleotides, the CDR3 is TGTGCCAGCAGCAAGTTGACAGGGTTGGGAACTGAAGCTTTCTTT. V is TRBV2 and J is TRBJ1-1, with 7 bases identical to TRBD1. This CDR3 has 15 residues. Germline loops: CDR1 SNHLY, CDR2 FYNNEI. Trimming removed 6 bases from V and 5 bases from J; junction bases left unmatched: 12. The full variable domain, with the rest looked up from reference TRBV2 and TRBJ1-1, is EPEVTQTPSHQVTQMGQEVILRCVPISNHLYFYWYRQILGQKVEFLVSFYNNEISEKSEIFDDQFSVERPDGSNFTLKIRSTKLEDSAMYFCASSKLTGLGTEAFFGQGTRLTVV.

This chain uses TRBV7-9 with TRBJ2-7; D remains unclear. CDR1 SEHNR and CDR2 FQNEAQ come from the germline V gene (reference sequence). Trimming stripped 5 bases from V and 0 bases from J, with 17 bases between. This CDR3 spans 16 amino acids. Here the CDR3 reads CASSISLGASSYEQYF. The CDR3 region has the DNA TGTGCCAGCAGCATTAGCCTTGGTGCCAGCTCCTACGAGCAGTACTTC.

The genes are TRBV19 and TRBJ2-3, with 9 bases fitting TRBD2. The germline gives CDR1 LNHDA, CDR2 SQIVND (reference sequence). The CDR3 consists of 16 residues. V was pared by 2 bases and J by 6 bases, with 9 bases of the junction left unmatched. This chain's CDR3 is CASSISSGATRDTQYF. CDR3 nucleotides: TGTGCCAGTAGTATATCTAGCGGGGCCACGAGGGATACGCAGTATTTT.

This clonotype was seen repeatedly, ten times or more. The chain couples TRBV28 to TRBJ1-2, with a tentative D call TRBD1 (5 bases). The CDR3 length is 13 residues. Germline CDR1 and CDR2: MDHEN and SYDVKM. V lost 6 bases, J lost 8 bases, and 16 bases lay in between. The CDR3 is CASSGLDWGGYTF. Here the CDR3 DNA reads TGTGCCAGCAGCGGATTGGACTGGGGCGGCTACACCTTC.

In this sample, this clonotype turned up many times. The genes are TRBV6-1 and TRBJ1-5; D not resolved. This CDR3 comprises 16 residues. Germline CDR1 and CDR2: MNHNS and SASEGT. Trimming removed 4 bases at V and 4 bases at J, with 17 bases between. The CDR3 nucleotides are TGTGCCAGCAGTGTATGGGTAGAGGACGGGAATCAGCCCCAGCATTTT. It translates to CASSVWVEDGNQPQHF.

Turning to this clonotype: Being one base from a much bigger clone, this may be a read error. This chain links TRBV27 with TRBJ2-7; 7 nucleotides agree with TRBD1. Germline CDR1 reads MNHEY; CDR2 reads SMNVEV (reference sequence). This CDR3 contains 14 residues. The CDR3: CASSRAGGSYGQYF. The DNA for the CDR3 is TGTGCCAGCTCCCGGGCAGGGGGAAGCTACGGGCAGTACTTC.

This clonotype has more than one count but fewer than ten. The V gene is TRBV6-6, the J gene TRBJ1-2; D uncertain. From germline, CDR1 is MNHNY and CDR2 SVGAGI (reference sequence). This CDR3 spans 12 amino acids. Trimming removed 6 bases at V and 4 bases at J, with 9 bases between. In nucleotides, the CDR3 is TGTGCCAGCAGCCCAGGAACCTATGGCTACACCTTC. Translation: CASSPGTYGYTF.

The rearrangement joins TRBV28 to TRBJ2-7; D is uncertain. CDR1 is MDHEN and CDR2 is SYDVKM in the germline V gene. The V and J ends lost 5 bases and 2 bases respectively, with 19 bases between them. This CDR3 contains 16 residues. The CDR3 DNA reads TGTGCCAGCAGTACCCCCCGGGTGGCTGCGGCCTACGAGCAGTACTTC. This gives the protein CASSTPRVAAAYEQYF.

The V gene is TRBV6-2 or TRBV6-3, the J gene TRBJ2-2; D possibly corresponds to TRBD2 (5 bases). The V and J ends lost 0 bases and 3 bases respectively, with 17 bases between them. Germline V gene data show CDR1 as MNHEY and CDR2 as SVGEGT. The length of the CDR3 is 18 residues. The CDR3 nucleotides read TGTGCCAGCAGTTACTCGAATCTGGCGGAGGTTTACACCGGGGAGCTGTTTTTT. This gives the protein CASSYSNLAEVYTGELFF.

There are a few counts of this clonotype. This chain links TRBV7-2 with TRBJ2-5, with TRBD1 matching 9 bases. Per germline, CDR1 SGHTA and CDR2 FQGNSA. This CDR3 has 14 amino acids. After removal of 4 bases from V and 5 bases from J, the junction contained 5 bases not matched to a gene. This chain's CDR3 is CASSSHRGPETQYF. CDR3 bases: TGTGCCAGCAGCTCACACAGGGGGCCGGAGACCCAGTACTTC.